What follows are 19 T cell receptor beta chains derived from one specimen sequenced in a study of neurological immune-mediated disorders. TCRdb analysed the 5' RACE reads with MiXCR anew, one entry per CDR3 protein. The repertoire holds approximately 86,000 distinct CDR3 sequences, with 2.6% as singletons. The specimen sequenced was PBMCs. Receptor source: a woman aged 25 to 39 with multiple sclerosis.

This clonotype was picked up many times. This rearrangement joins TRBV28 to TRBJ2-7; D is unclear. Trimming took 10 bases from V and 0 from J, leaving 7 bases between them. The germline gives CDR1 MDHEN, CDR2 SYDVKM. The CDR3 sequence is 11 residues long. For the CDR3, the DNA is TGTGCCACAAGGGCCTCCTACGAGCAGTACTTC. Encoded protein: CATRASYEQYF.

There are many counts of this clonotype. The CDR3 loop reads CASSFRREVYNEQFF. In nucleotides, the CDR3 is TGTGCCAGCAGTTTTCGGCGGGAGGTGTACAATGAGCAGTTCTTC. The genes are TRBV12-3 or TRBV12-4 and TRBJ2-1, with 8 positions matching TRBD2. The CDR3 sequence is 15 residues long. Unmatched junction bases numbered 5, after V lost 3 bases and J lost 4 bases.

This clonotype appeared many times. V and J are TRBV14 and TRBJ1-1, with TRBD1 identical over 7 bases. Germline V gene sequence: CDR1 SGHDN, CDR2 FVKESK. V shed 4 bases, J shed 4 bases, and the junction held 6 bases outside the gene matches. The CDR3 has 14 amino acids. The CDR3 nucleotides are TGTGCCAGCAGCCGACAGGGCTTTGGCACTGAAGCTTTCTTT. Protein product: CASSRQGFGTEAFF.

This clonotype was seen ten or more times. The rearrangement joins TRBV5-1 to TRBJ2-3; 12 bases fit TRBD2. The CDR3 is 19 residues long. Germline CDR1 SGHRS, CDR2 YFSETQ. V dropped 2 bases and J dropped 0; count of bases not matched to a gene: 10. The CDR3 is CASSFGLAGGPGSTDTQYF. The CDR3 bases are TGCGCCAGCAGCTTTGGGCTAGCGGGAGGGCCAGGCAGCACAGATACGCAGTATTTT.

This clonotype was counted ten times or more. The rearrangement uses TRBV5-1 and TRBJ2-1; tentatively, D is TRBD2 (6 bases). Trimming took 4 bases from V and 0 from J, leaving 14 bases between them. This CDR3 contains 16 residues. Germline V CDR1 and CDR2: SGHRS, YFSETQ. CDR3 in amino acids: CASSRDGLSSYNEQFF. DNA for the CDR3: TGCGCCAGCAGCCGGGATGGACTAAGCTCCTACAATGAGCAGTTCTTC.

This clonotype has a count of ten or more. The chain recombines TRBV12-3 or TRBV12-4 with TRBJ1-2; no definite D call. CDR3 length: 12 amino acids. V lost 7 bases and J 10 bases, leaving 16 bases between the germline ends. CDR3 residues: CASKRGRRDYTF. CDR3 DNA sequence: TGTGCCAGCAAGAGAGGGAGGCGGGACTACACCTTC.

This clonotype was recorded at least ten times. The chain employs TRBV9 and TRBJ1-1, with 8 bases matching TRBD1. The germline gives CDR1 SGDLS, CDR2 YYNGEE. V shed 3 bases, J shed 4 bases, and the junction held 5 bases outside the gene matches. The CDR3 covers 14 residues. In DNA, the CDR3 is TGTGCCAGCAGCGACCCTCAGGGGGCCACTGAAGCTTTCTTT. Amino acids: CASSDPQGATEAFF.

This clonotype was picked up many times. The rearrangement joins TRBV20-1 to TRBJ1-5; maybe TRBD1 (6 bases). There are 15 residues in the CDR3. Trimming pared 2 bases from V and 4 bases from J, leaving 15 bases between. Germline assignment: CDR1 DFQATT and CDR2 SNEGSKA (reference sequence). The CDR3 nucleotides read TGCAGTGCTAGAAAACAGGGTCCCGTAAATCAGCCCCAGCATTTT. Translating it yields CSARKQGPVNQPQHF.

In this sample, this clonotype turned up once. Here the CDR3 reads CASSALGGLAVHNEQFF. In nucleotides, the CDR3 is TGTGCCAGCAGCGCCCTAGGAGGGCTAGCGGTGCACAATGAGCAGTTCTTC. J is TRBJ2-1 and V is TRBV9; TRBD2 matches at 7 bases. Germline CDR1 SGDLS, CDR2 YYNGEE. The V segment lost 3 bases and the J segment 5 bases; nucleotides outside the gene matches: 14. The CDR3 has 17 residues.

Many counts were recorded for this clonotype. V and J are TRBV20-1 and TRBJ2-3; 7 bases map to TRBD2. Germline V gives CDR1 DFQATT, CDR2 SNEGSKA (reference sequence). After removal of 3 bases from V and 1 base from J, the junction contained 4 bases not matched to a gene. The CDR3 totals 14 residues. The CDR3 reads CSARRTSGTDTQYF. CDR3 bases: TGCAGTGCTAGGCGGACTAGTGGCACAGATACGCAGTATTTT.

In this sample, this clonotype turned up many times. V is TRBV11-2 and J is TRBJ1-1; D call uncertain. CDR3 size: 16 residues. Trimming took off 5 bases at V and 0 bases at J, with 16 bases between the two ends. CDR1 and CDR2 (germline): SGHAT, FQNNGV. The CDR3 protein is CASSNHLTLLNTEAFF. The CDR3 DNA sequence: TGTGCCAGCAGCAATCATCTAACGTTGTTGAACACTGAAGCTTTCTTT. Based on the CDR3 plus reference TRBV11-2 and TRBJ1-1, the full variable domain is EAGVAQSPRYKIIEKRQSVAFWCNPISGHATLYWYQQILGQGPKLLIQFQNNGVVDDSQLPKDRFSAERLKGVDSTLKIQPAKLEDSAVYLCASSNHLTLLNTEAFFGQGTRLTVV.

This clonotype was seen repeatedly, ten times or more. The rearrangement joins TRBV7-2 to TRBJ1-1, with D possibly matching TRBD1 (5 bases). This CDR3 spans 14 amino acids. V gave up 5 bases and J gave up 2 bases, with 12 bases separating them. The germline V gene has CDR1 SGHTA and CDR2 FQGNSA. CDR3 residues: CASSQWGGNTEAFF. CDR3 coding DNA: TGTGCCAGCAGCCAGTGGGGCGGTAACACTGAAGCTTTCTTT.

This clonotype was counted many times. The chain uses TRBV29-1 and TRBJ1-1; 8 bases are a match to TRBD1. CDR1 and CDR2 (germline): SQVTM, ANQGSEA. Trimming took 7 bases from V and 5 from J; bases not matched to a gene: 9. The CDR3 runs 13 residues. The CDR3: CSAQGASSTEAFF. The CDR3 DNA follows: TGCAGCGCCCAGGGGGCAAGCTCAACTGAAGCTTTCTTT. Combining the CDR3 with reference TRBV29-1 and TRBJ1-1 gives the whole variable domain SAVISQKPSRDICQRGTSLTIQCQVDSQVTMMFWYRQQPGQSLTLIATANQGSEATYESGFVIDKFPISRPNLTFSTLTVSNMSPEDSSIYLCSAQGASSTEAFFGQGTRLTVV.

This clonotype was recorded at least ten times. This sequence joins TRBV12-3 or TRBV12-4 and TRBJ2-7, with D tentatively TRBD2 (6 bases). The V end lost 3 bases, the J end lost 0 bases, and 12 bases lay between the germline ends. The CDR3 has 15 amino acids. For the CDR3, the DNA is TGTGCCAGCAGTTTCCAGCGGGCCAGCTCCTACGAGCAGTACTTC. Translating gives CASSFQRASSYEQYF.

This clonotype was seen many times. The V gene is TRBV12-3 or TRBV12-4, the J gene TRBJ1-4; possible D gene TRBD1, 5 bases. The CDR3 spans 16 residues. Between the trimmed V and J ends, which lost 4 bases and 0 bases, there was a span of 12 bases. CDR3 amino acids: CASSYSGTSTNEKLFF. The CDR3 DNA is TGTGCCAGCAGTTATTCAGGGACTTCAACTAATGAAAAACTGTTTTTT.

This clonotype was observed many times. The J gene is TRBJ2-5, the V gene TRBV5-1, with D maybe TRBD1 (6 bases). The CDR3 is 15 amino acids. V gave up 6 bases and J gave up 2 bases, with 17 bases separating them. The germline gives CDR1 SGHRS, CDR2 YFSETQ. The CDR3 loop reads CASTPWWGQQETQYF. The CDR3 nucleotides read TGCGCCAGCACGCCTTGGTGGGGGCAACAAGAGACCCAGTACTTC.

This clonotype was observed many times. This chain uses TRBV7-9 with TRBJ2-6; 7 bases line up with TRBD1. This CDR3 is built from 13 residues. The trim removed 8 bases at V and 12 bases at J, leaving 10 bases unmatched. The germline V gene encodes CDR1 SEHNR and CDR2 FQNEAQ (reference sequence). CDR3 sequence reads: CASLDRAPAVLTF. In DNA form, the CDR3 reads TGTGCCAGCCTAGACAGGGCCCCCGCCGTCCTGACTTTC.

In its sample, this clonotype was seen many times. The V and J genes are TRBV25-1 and TRBJ2-7; 9 bases map to TRBD1. Germline CDR1 and CDR2: MGHDK and SYGVNS. Losses at the gene ends were 2 bases for V and 7 bases for J; bases not matched to a gene: 12. The CDR3 has 16 residues. The CDR3 protein is CASSESIGQGPGEQYF. CDR3 bases: TGTGCCAGCAGTGAAAGTATAGGACAGGGGCCGGGGGAGCAGTACTTC.

This clonotype showed up many times. The DNA for the CDR3 is TGTGCCAGCAGTGAACCCTACTATGGCTACACCTTC. The encoded protein is CASSEPYYGYTF. The chain is built from TRBV6-1 and TRBJ1-2, with unresolved D. This CDR3 contains 12 residues. CDR1 and CDR2 (germline): MNHNS, SASEGT. The ends were cut back, 2 bases at V and 3 bases at J, with 4 bases in the middle.